The 30 T cell receptor beta chains listed next were all sequenced from one sample in a study of T cells in Graves' hyperthyroidism and ophthalmopathy. The CDR3 regions of TCR beta were amplified from RNA transcripts. The HTBI primer set drove a first-round RT-PCR of the TCR CDR3. Via MiXCR, TCRdb re-called the multiplex PCR reads, giving one row per CDR3 protein. The sample records about 600,000 distinct CDR3 sequences, 15% to 20% being singletons. Material: blood. These receptors all stem from a middle-aged woman with Graves' ophthalmopathy.

The genes are TRBV7-3 and TRBJ2-1; TRBD1 agrees at 8 bases. The trim removed 4 bases at V and 2 bases at J, leaving 10 bases unmatched. The germline V gene has CDR1 SGHTA and CDR2 FQGTGA. This CDR3 contains 17 residues. The CDR3 DNA sequence: TGTGCCAGCAGCTCTTCACGGCCGACAGGGGCCTACAATGAGCAGTTCTTC. The encoded protein is CASSSSRPTGAYNEQFF.

This clonotype has ten or more counts. This sequence joins TRBV5-1 and TRBJ2-7, with 10 bases fitting TRBD1. Germline CDR1 and CDR2: SGHRS and YFSETQ. CDR3 size: 15 residues. J lost 2 bases, V lost 3 bases, and 5 bases had no gene match. CDR3 loop: CASSSRQGAPYEQYF. The CDR3 region has the DNA TGCGCCAGCAGCTCCCGACAGGGGGCCCCCTACGAGCAGTACTTC.

This clonotype showed up many times. The chain carries TRBV2 and TRBJ2-1; D is uncertain. The CDR3 is 12 residues long. Trimming removed 6 bases at V and 9 bases at J, with 12 bases between. Germline V lookup: CDR1 SNHLY, CDR2 FYNNEI. This CDR3 reads CASRRPGREQFF. As DNA, the CDR3 is TGTGCCAGCAGGCGACCAGGTCGTGAGCAGTTCTTC.

This clonotype was seen many times. V gene TRBV2 combines with J gene TRBJ2-7, with a tentative D call TRBD2 (5 bases). Germline CDR1 and CDR2: SNHLY and FYNNEI. The CDR3 totals 12 residues. With 6 bases removed from V and 2 bases from J, the gap between germline ends came to 8 bases. The CDR3 nucleotides read TGTGCCAGCAGAGCGGAGACCTACGAGCAGTACTTC. Translating gives CASRAETYEQYF.

This clonotype was seen only once. The chain links TRBV28 to TRBJ2-5; no firm D call. The germline V and J ends were trimmed by 5 bases and 3 bases, with 10 bases remaining between them. This CDR3 region has 13 residues. The germline V gene encodes CDR1 MDHEN and CDR2 SYDVKM. CDR3 region: CASSDMAEETQYF. In DNA, the CDR3 is TGTGCCAGCAGTGATATGGCAGAAGAGACCCAGTACTTC.

Ten or more counts support this clonotype. The chain carries TRBV30 and TRBJ1-6; D possibly corresponds to TRBD1 (6 bases). Germline assignment: CDR1 GTSNPN and CDR2 SVGIG (reference sequence). The ends were cut back, 2 bases at V and 8 bases at J, with 10 bases in the middle. The CDR3 totals 13 residues. Here the CDR3 reads CAWSSNRDSPLHF. CDR3 DNA: TGTGCCTGGAGTTCGAACAGGGATTCACCCCTCCACTTT. Complete variable domain (other parts from reference TRBV30 and TRBJ1-6): SQTIHQWPATLVQPVGSPLSLECTVEGTSNPNLYWYRQAAGRGLQLLFYSVGIGQISSEVPQNLSASRPQDRQFILSSKKLLLSDSGFYLCAWSSNRDSPLHFGNGTRLTVT.

This clonotype has only a few counts. The chain links TRBV12-5 to TRBJ2-2; 13 bases are shared with TRBD2. With V trimmed by 3 bases and J by 5 bases, 18 bases remained unmatched. The CDR3 runs 21 residues. Germline CDR1 reads LGHNT; CDR2 reads FRNRAP. As DNA, the CDR3 is TGTGCTAGTGGTTTACTGACTAGCGGGGGGCAATATTACCGTCGAACCGGGGAGCTGTTTTTT. This gives the protein CASGLLTSGGQYYRRTGELFF.

In this sample, this clonotype turned up many times. The rearrangement uses TRBV2 and TRBJ2-3; 9 bases are shared with TRBD2. J lost 2 bases, V lost 8 bases, and 8 bases had no gene match. This CDR3 has 15 residues. CDR1 is SNHLY and CDR2 is FYNNEI in the germline V gene. CDR3 amino acids: CASLIRLADTDTQYF. The CDR3 region has the DNA TGTGCCAGCTTAATACGACTAGCGGACACAGATACGCAGTATTTT.

Ten or more counts support this clonotype. The genes are TRBV2 and TRBJ2-1; D is possibly TRBD2 (6 bases). The germline CDR1 and CDR2 sequences are SNHLY and FYNNEI. This CDR3 is built from 15 residues. V was cut by 3 bases and J by 2 bases, with 11 bases left in between. As DNA, the CDR3 is TGTGCCAGCAGTGATAGCGGCAGGACCTACAATGAGCAGTTCTTC. Its translation: CASSDSGRTYNEQFF.

This clonotype was counted at least ten times. This sequence joins TRBV3-1 and TRBJ2-3, with D uncertain. There are 12 residues in the CDR3. Trimming removed 0 bases at V and 11 bases at J, with 9 bases between. In germline, CDR1 is LGHDT, CDR2 YNNKEL (reference sequence). CDR3 region: CASSQDEREQYF. CDR3 DNA: TGTGCCAGCAGCCAAGATGAACGAGAGCAGTATTTT.

J is TRBJ1-4 and V is TRBV12-3 or TRBV12-4; D not certain. The CDR3 contains 14 residues. V was pared by 4 bases and J by 4 bases, with 10 bases between. In nucleotides, the CDR3 is TGTGCCAGCAGTTCCCTAGGAGGTAATGAAAAACTGTTTTTT. This translates into CASSSLGGNEKLFF.

This clonotype has only a few counts. The CDR3 coding sequence is TGTGCCAGCAGTTTGGGTAGCGGGGGGCCTGGGGAGCAGTACTTC. This codes for CASSLGSGGPGEQYF. This chain links TRBV12-3 or TRBV12-4 with TRBJ2-7, with 10 bases fitting TRBD2. The length of the CDR3 is 15 residues. J was trimmed by 7 bases and V by 3 bases; bases with no gene match: 9.

In its sample, this clonotype was seen a few times. The chain recombines TRBV12-3 or TRBV12-4 with TRBJ2-5; 7 bases are a match to TRBD1. The CDR3 extends over 12 amino acids. V shed 3 bases and J 13 bases; nucleotides not matched to a gene: 8. The DNA of the CDR3 is TGTGCCAGCAGTTTTATTCGGGGACAGAGGTACTTC. It codes for CASSFIRGQRYF.

This clonotype was counted many times. The chain joins TRBV27 to TRBJ2-3; D call uncertain. The CDR3 spans 12 residues. Germline CDR1 MNHEY, CDR2 SMNVEV (reference sequence). V lost 6 bases and J lost 7, with 11 bases in between. CDR3 in amino acids: CASSPAGHTQYF. In DNA form, the CDR3 reads TGTGCCAGCAGCCCCGCTGGTCATACGCAGTATTTT.

This clonotype came up many times. This chain links TRBV28 with TRBJ1-5; 7 bases are shared with TRBD1. Germline V gene sequence: CDR1 MDHEN, CDR2 SYDVKM. The CDR3 spans 15 residues. The J segment lost 3 bases and the V segment lost 7 bases, leaving 9 bases of the junction unmatched. The CDR3 protein is CASNSGGANNQPQHF. CDR3 nucleotide sequence: TGTGCCAGCAACTCAGGGGGGGCGAACAATCAGCCCCAGCATTTT.

This clonotype was seen a few times. The chain links TRBV27 to TRBJ2-3, with unresolved D. This CDR3 comprises 13 residues. Deletions cut 4 bases from V and 2 bases from J, with 7 bases between. Looked up from germline, CDR1 is MNHEY and CDR2 is SMNVEV (reference sequence). CDR3 sequence: CASSSTITDTQYF. The CDR3 DNA reads as TGTGCCAGCAGTTCCACCATCACAGATACGCAGTATTTT.

This clonotype was recorded many times. The chain uses TRBV11-2 and TRBJ1-3, with D possibly matching TRBD1 (5 bases). CDR1 is SGHAT and CDR2 is FQNNGV in the germline V gene. V lost 5 bases and J 2 bases, leaving 10 bases between the germline ends. The CDR3 covers 14 residues. DNA of the CDR3: TGTGCCAGCAGCGGGGGAGCCCCTGGAAACACCATATATTTT. This gives the protein CASSGGAPGNTIYF.

Turning to this clonotype: This sequence may be a read error, since a much larger clone differs from it by one base. This rearrangement joins TRBV12-3 or TRBV12-4 to TRBJ2-1, with 12 bases fitting TRBD2. The CDR3 loop spans 15 amino acids. In nucleotides, the CDR3 is TGTGCCAGCACCAAACTAGCGGGAGGTTCCAATGAGCAGTCCTTC. Protein: CASTKLAGGSNEQSF.

The chain employs TRBV7-6 and TRBJ2-1; 7 bases align to TRBD2. The length of the CDR3 is 15 residues. The ends lost 2 bases at V and 7 bases at J; junction bases unmatched: 8. The V gene's germline CDR1 is SGHVS and CDR2 FNYEAQ. In DNA, the CDR3 is TGTGCCAGCAGCTTAATCGGTGGGACTAAAAATGAGCAGTTCTTC. This encodes CASSLIGGTKNEQFF.

This clonotype has at least ten counts. The rearrangement joins TRBV7-2 to TRBJ2-7, with D maybe TRBD2 (6 bases). This CDR3 contains 15 residues. Germline CDR1 reads SGHTA; CDR2 reads FQGNSA. V was trimmed by 6 bases and J by 2 bases, leaving 17 bases between them. CDR3 sequence (DNA): TGTGCCAGCAGTCAAAGCGGGCCAGTCCCCTACGAGCAGTACTTC. Translated: CASSQSGPVPYEQYF.

The rearrangement joins TRBV19 to TRBJ1-1; D not certain. This CDR3 is built from 12 residues. Per the germline V gene, CDR1 is LNHDA and CDR2 is SQIVND (reference sequence). V lost 4 bases and J 3 bases, leaving 6 bases between the germline ends. CDR3: CASSSSYTEAFF. CDR3 coding DNA: TGTGCCAGTAGTAGTTCGTACACTGAAGCTTTCTTT.

The chain uses TRBV10-1 and TRBJ2-1, with 10 nucleotides matching TRBD1. This CDR3 is built from 15 residues. Losses at the gene ends were 6 bases for V and 8 bases for J; bases not matched to a gene: 10. The germline gives CDR1 WNHNN, CDR2 SYGVQD (reference sequence). CDR3: CASSRSGQGLHEQFF. The CDR3 DNA sequence: TGCGCCAGCAGCCGCTCGGGACAGGGGTTGCATGAGCAGTTCTTC.

V gene TRBV20-1 combines with J gene TRBJ1-1; 12 positions agree with TRBD1. V shed 3 bases and J 4 bases; nucleotides not matched to a gene: 6. Germline values: CDR1 DFQATT, CDR2 SNEGSKA (reference sequence). The CDR3 has 15 amino acids. The CDR3 DNA reads as TGCAGTGCTAGGGGGACAGGGGGCGAGATCACTGAAGCTTTCTTT. The encoded protein is CSARGTGGEITEAFF.

In this sample, this clonotype turned up many times. The rearrangement links TRBV18 to TRBJ2-7, with D possibly called TRBD1 or TRBD2 (8 bases each). V was cut by 1 base and J by 6 bases, with 22 bases left in between. This CDR3 contains 17 residues. CDR1 and CDR2 from the germline V gene are KGHSH and LQKENI. The CDR3 DNA is TGTGCCAGCTCACCACGCGTCCGCGGGACAGGACTAGCCGAGCAGTACTTC. This encodes CASSPRVRGTGLAEQYF.

The table lists this clonotype with many counts. The chain combines TRBV11-2 with TRBJ2-2, with 14 nucleotides matching TRBD2. This CDR3 is built from 19 residues. V shed 3 bases and J 4 bases; nucleotides not matched to a gene: 10. Per germline, CDR1 SGHAT and CDR2 FQNNGV. Here the CDR3 reads CASSLSGTSGRHGTGELFF. Written as DNA, the CDR3 is TGTGCCAGCAGCTTGTCCGGGACTAGCGGGAGACACGGCACCGGGGAGCTGTTTTTT.

This clonotype was seen at least ten times. The chain employs TRBV3-1 and TRBJ2-1; 12 bases line up with TRBD1. CDR3 length: 16 amino acids. Trimming at V came to 3 bases and at J to 7 bases, leaving 7 bases not matched to a gene. Germline V gene data show CDR1 as LGHDT and CDR2 as YNNKEL (reference sequence). CDR3 region: CASSHLGGQGANEQFF. CDR3 nucleotides: TGTGCCAGCAGCCATCTGGGGGGACAGGGGGCGAATGAGCAGTTCTTC.

This clonotype was detected only a few times. The chain has TRBV20-1 and TRBJ1-1; D may be TRBD1 (5 bases). Germline V gives CDR1 DFQATT, CDR2 SNEGSKA (reference sequence). The CDR3 loop spans 12 amino acids. Trimming cost V 5 bases and J 5 bases, with 12 bases left between them. The CDR3 region has the DNA TGCAGTGCTTCAACGGGGGGTACTGAAGCTTTCTTT. This translates into CSASTGGTEAFF.

This clonotype appeared many times. The V call is TRBV28, the J call TRBJ1-1; no reliable D call. V was cut by 5 bases and J by 9 bases, with 19 bases left in between. The CDR3 is 14 residues long. CDR1 is MDHEN and CDR2 is SYDVKM in the germline V gene. CDR3 region: CASSPQEPGKKAFF. The CDR3 nucleotides read TGTGCCAGCAGTCCCCAAGAGCCGGGCAAGAAAGCTTTCTTT.

The J gene is TRBJ1-5, the V gene TRBV29-1, with D unclear. Trimming shortened V by 4 bases and J by 7 bases, and 11 bases separated the two germline ends. This CDR3 is 12 amino acids long. CDR1 SQVTM and CDR2 ANQGSEA come from the germline V gene. CDR3: CSVGADGQPQHF. CDR3 nucleotides: TGCAGCGTTGGGGCGGATGGGCAGCCCCAGCATTTT.

The chain couples TRBV18 to TRBJ2-4, with no clear D. CDR3 length: 13 amino acids. CDR1 and CDR2 (germline): KGHSH, LQKENI. Trimming removed 0 bases at V and 5 bases at J, with 5 bases between. The DNA of the CDR3 is TGTGCCAGCTCACCACCTGCGGAAAACATTCAGTACTTC. This sequence encodes CASSPPAENIQYF. The complete variable domain, with remaining parts taken from reference TRBV18 and TRBJ2-4, reads NAGVMQNPRHLVRRRGQEARLRCSPMKGHSHVYWYRQLPEEGLKFMVYLQKENIIDESGMPKERFSAEFPKEGPSILRIQQVVRGDSAAYFCASSPPAENIQYFGAGTRLSVL.